These 7 T cell receptor beta chains were sequenced from one sample in a study of blood T cell repertoires in COVID-19. Generated by immunoSEQ multiplex PCR, the TCRdb table keeps only in-frame clones and is missing some. The sample has under 150,000 clones, more than 70% seen once. Sequencing was done on a sample of peripheral blood. These receptors originate from a man in his 60s with acute or convalescent COVID-19.

This chain uses TRBV7-9 with TRBJ2-1; D perhaps matches TRBD2 (6 bases). Trimming cost V 3 bases and J 0 bases, with 9 bases left between them. This CDR3 has 15 residues. The V gene's germline CDR1 is SEHNR and CDR2 FQNEAQ (reference sequence). CDR3 in DNA: TGTGCCAGCAGCTTGAGCGGGTTCTCCTACAATGAGCAGTTCTTC. This sequence encodes CASSLSGFSYNEQFF.

In its sample, this clone was seen a few times. The chain uses TRBV5-6 and TRBJ2-7; perhaps TRBD1 as D (5 bases). Germline values: CDR1 SGHDT, CDR2 YYEEEE. This CDR3 region has 14 residues. The V end was cut by 6 bases, the J end by 0 bases, with 13 bases between. The CDR3 DNA reads as TGTGCCAGCATAATGTGGGGCGGCTCCTACGAGCAGTACTTC. It specifies CASIMWGGSYEQYF.

Ten or more counts support this clone. The rearrangement links TRBV6-6 to TRBJ1-1; D unclear. There are 13 residues in the CDR3. Trimming took off 4 bases at V and 0 bases at J, with 6 bases between the two ends. The germline CDR1 and CDR2 sequences are MNHNY and SVGAGI (reference sequence). CDR3 coding DNA: TGTGCCAGCAGTTCGGGTCTGAACACTGAAGCTTTCTTT. Translating it yields CASSSGLNTEAFF.

In its sample, this clone was seen a few times. The rearrangement uses TRBV5-6 and TRBJ2-4; weak D call: TRBD1 (6 bases). The germline V and J ends were trimmed by 0 bases and 3 bases, with 10 bases remaining between them. Germline CDR1 and CDR2: SGHDT and YYEEEE. The CDR3 runs 15 residues. This CDR3 reads CASSLVQGNKNIQYF. CDR3 DNA sequence: TGTGCCAGCAGCTTGGTTCAGGGGAACAAAAACATTCAGTACTTC.

This chain uses TRBV29-1 with TRBJ1-4; no reliable D call. V was shortened by 3 bases and J by 8 bases, with 7 bases between the two germline ends. The CDR3 sequence is 11 residues long. Germline CDR1 reads SQVTM; CDR2 reads ANQGSEA. In nucleotides, the CDR3 is TGCAGCGTTGAGCAGGAAGAAAAACTGTTTTTT. It codes for CSVEQEEKLFF.

This chain joins TRBV5-1 and TRBJ1-6; D is unclear. Trimming removed 0 bases at V and 8 bases at J, with 12 bases between. This CDR3 is built from 15 residues. In germline, CDR1 is SGHRS, CDR2 YFSETQ. CDR3 nucleotide sequence: TGCGCCAGCAGCTTGGAGTCGACCGGGGATTCACCCCTCCACTTT. This gives the protein CASSLESTGDSPLHF.

The V call is TRBV5-1, the J call TRBJ1-1; D remains ambiguous. The CDR3 extends over 13 amino acids. V lost 2 bases to trimming and J lost 7 bases, with 12 bases between them. In germline, CDR1 is SGHRS, CDR2 YFSETQ. DNA for the CDR3: TGCGCCAGCAGCTTTGTCGGAGGTTATGAAGCTTTCTTT. This gives the protein CASSFVGGYEAFF.